This TCR beta chain was obtained from a study of blood T cell repertoires in COVID-19. The overall study: The study drew acute and convalescent COVID-19 samples from the United States, Italy and Spain. PBMCs, B-cell-depleted T cells, or T cells were the source of the cDNA or gDNA that made up the material.

While infection was still active, Seattle patients were enrolled and then followed longitudinally. Germline V lookup: CDR1 MNHNY, CDR2 SVGAGI (reference sequence). Trimming stripped 6 bases from V and 3 bases from J, with 18 bases between. This CDR3 has 16 residues. How the authors handled the data: How many nucleated cells were present was estimated from reference gene primer amplification. Assay: immunoSEQ multiplex PCR; the TCRdb copy retains only in-frame clones and omits some. The DNA was the basis for D and trimming; V, J and clone size are from that table. The repertoire holds hundreds of thousands of clones, around 88% seen once, with 7.1% in the top ten.

The V and J genes are TRBV6-6 and TRBJ1-5, with D unclear. Material: peripheral blood. The receptor was isolated from a woman between 55 and 75 years old with COVID-19, enrolled during active disease. In DNA form, the CDR3 reads TGTGCCAGCAGAACTGGAGGGTTTGCGCCCAATCAGCCCCAGCATTTT. Residues: CASRTGGFAPNQPQHF.